A single sample gave rise to the 26 T cell receptor beta chains below, sequenced in a study of naive and memory T cell subsets. Both TRBC1 and TRBC2 were covered by a beta constant-region primer of two equimolar oligonucleotides. Four rounds of PCR amplified the ligated cDNA using nested alpha and beta constant-region primers plus SP2. TCRdb passed the UMI-ligation and nested PCR reads through MiXCR, listing each CDR3 protein once. The sample includes tens of thousands of distinct CDR3 sequences, about 9.9% seen only once; the top ten take less than 1.5%. The sequencing input was naive CD8+ T cells from blood. The receptor source for this set is a human donor in good health.

The chain recombines TRBV6-6 with TRBJ2-3, with a tentative D call TRBD2 (5 bases). The germline CDR1 and CDR2 sequences are MNHNY and SVGAGI (reference sequence). This CDR3 spans 17 amino acids. V gave up 2 bases and J gave up 0 bases, with 15 bases separating them. The CDR3 region is CASSYGLGPSSTDTQYF. CDR3 bases: TGTGCCAGCAGTTACGGCTTAGGACCTAGCAGCACAGATACGCAGTATTTT.

The J gene is TRBJ2-6, the V gene TRBV9; 10 nucleotides agree with TRBD1. V gave up 3 bases and J gave up 0 bases; unmatched junction bases: 3. The CDR3 length is 17 residues. Germline CDR1 SGDLS, CDR2 YYNGEE. CDR3 protein: CASSADRGPSGANVLTF. The CDR3 bases are TGTGCCAGCAGCGCCGACAGGGGGCCCTCTGGGGCCAACGTCCTGACTTTC.

This chain links TRBV29-1 with TRBJ1-3; TRBD1 aligns across 9 bases. The CDR3 runs 12 residues. J was trimmed by 6 bases and V by 5 bases; bases with no gene match: 2. CDR1 is SQVTM, CDR2 ANQGSEA, per germline. The CDR3 sequence is CSVRTGENTIYF. Written as DNA, the CDR3 is TGCAGCGTTAGGACAGGGGAAAACACCATATATTTT.

This clonotype was counted only a few times. The chain is built from TRBV30 and TRBJ1-1; no definite D call. Germline CDR1 reads GTSNPN; CDR2 reads SVGIG (reference sequence). V lost 5 bases and J 1 base, leaving 8 bases between the germline ends. There are 12 residues in the CDR3. DNA of the CDR3: TGTGCCTGGTCGTCGTGGAACACTGAAGCTTTCTTT. Translation: CAWSSWNTEAFF.

This clonotype was seen more than once but under ten times. The chain has TRBV12-3 or TRBV12-4 and TRBJ2-3; 7 positions agree with TRBD2. This CDR3 region has 16 residues. V gave up 8 bases and J gave up 0 bases; unmatched junction bases: 11. The CDR3 nucleotides are TGTGCCAGCCTTAAAAGAAGCGGGGCTAGCACAGATACGCAGTATTTT. It translates to CASLKRSGASTDTQYF.

This clonotype was seen many times. The rearrangement uses TRBV7-6 and TRBJ2-1; TRBD2 matches 9 bases. With 1 base clipped from V and 0 bases from J, the junction kept 10 bases outside the gene matches. This CDR3 has 19 residues. CDR1 and CDR2 from the germline V gene are SGHVS and FNYEAQ. For the CDR3, the DNA is TGTGCCAGCAGCTTAGTCACGATTAATAGCGGGAGCTCCTACAATGAGCAGTTCTTC. This codes for CASSLVTINSGSSYNEQFF. Filled out from reference TRBV7-6 and TRBJ2-1, the complete variable domain reads GAGVSQSPRYKVTKRGQDVALRCDPISGHVSLYWYRQALGQGPEFLTYFNYEAQQDKSGLPNDRFSAERPEGSISTLTIQRTEQRDSAMYRCASSLVTINSGSSYNEQFFGPGTRLTVL.

This clonotype appeared a few times. The chain recombines TRBV6-2 or TRBV6-3 with TRBJ2-7, with 8 bases identical to TRBD2. CDR1 and CDR2 (germline): MNHEY, SVGEGT. Trimming at V came to 2 bases and at J to 6 bases, leaving 9 bases not matched to a gene. There are 15 residues in the CDR3. The CDR3 region has the DNA TGTGCCAGCAGTTACGTCCGGGAGGGCCGGGCCGAGCAGTACTTC. This translates into CASSYVREGRAEQYF.

This clonotype was detected many times. The chain joins TRBV20-1 to TRBJ2-7, with D possibly matching TRBD1 (6 bases). Germline assignment: CDR1 DFQATT and CDR2 SNEGSKA (reference sequence). This CDR3 contains 13 residues. Trimming took 7 bases from V and 2 from J, leaving 15 bases between them. CDR3: CSVQGGIPYEQYF. The CDR3, as DNA: TGCAGTGTACAGGGCGGAATCCCCTACGAGCAGTACTTC.

The V and J genes are TRBV15 and TRBJ2-7; either TRBD1 or TRBD2 may fit D (6 bases each). Germline V gives CDR1 LNHNV, CDR2 YYDKDF (reference sequence). The CDR3 has 14 residues. Trimming took 6 bases from V and 5 from J, leaving 17 bases between them. The CDR3 bases are TGTGCCACCAGTCATGATGGGGGGCCGAACGAGCAGTACTTC. Its translation is CATSHDGGPNEQYF.

Many counts were recorded for this clonotype. The chain employs TRBV27 and TRBJ2-2; no definite D call. Trimming removed 5 bases at V and 4 bases at J, with 11 bases between. The CDR3 is 14 residues long. Germline CDR1 reads MNHEY; CDR2 reads SMNVEV (reference sequence). In nucleotides, the CDR3 is TGTGCCAGCAGTCACAAGACGGGCACCGGGGAGCTGTTTTTT. Translation: CASSHKTGTGELFF.

V is TRBV27 and J is TRBJ1-5; TRBD1 aligns across 10 bases. The CDR3 has 16 amino acids. Losses at the gene ends were 4 bases for V and 4 bases for J; bases not matched to a gene: 7. CDR1 is MNHEY, CDR2 SMNVEV, per germline (reference sequence). The CDR3 spells CASSSTGTGDNQPQHF. DNA of the CDR3: TGTGCCAGCAGTTCCACCGGGACAGGGGATAATCAGCCCCAGCATTTT.

The table lists this clonotype with a few counts. The chain joins TRBV7-9 to TRBJ1-1; D remains unclear. V was pared by 9 bases and J by 4 bases, with 18 bases between. The CDR3 has 14 residues. Germline assignment: CDR1 SEHNR and CDR2 FQNEAQ (reference sequence). The CDR3 nucleotides are TGTGCCAGTCGCCGAGACCACGTGGGCACTGAAGCTTTCTTT. This sequence encodes CASRRDHVGTEAFF. The variable domain in full, with the rest retrieved from reference TRBV7-9 and TRBJ1-1, is DTGVSQNPRHKITKRGQNVTFRCDPISEHNRLYWYRQTLGQGPEFLTYFQNEAQLEKSRLLSDRFSAERPKGSFSTLEIQRTEQGDSAMYLCASRRDHVGTEAFFGQGTRLTVV.

This chain links TRBV29-1 with TRBJ1-4; 9 positions agree with TRBD1. CDR1 is SQVTM, CDR2 ANQGSEA, per germline. V lost 6 bases to trimming and J lost 8 bases; unmatched junction nucleotides: 7. CDR3 size: 13 residues. The CDR3 here is CSVTGTGQEKLFF. The CDR3 DNA reads TGCAGCGTGACCGGGACAGGGCAGGAAAAACTGTTTTTT.

This clonotype was counted a few times. This sequence joins TRBV15 and TRBJ2-5; TRBD1 agrees at 7 bases. CDR3 size: 15 residues. After removal of 4 bases from V and 5 bases from J, the junction contained 10 bases not matched to a gene. Germline V gene data show CDR1 as LNHNV and CDR2 as YYDKDF (reference sequence). Here the CDR3 DNA reads TGTGCCACCAGCAAAGACAGGGCGATGTTGGAGACCCAGTACTTC. It is translated as CATSKDRAMLETQYF. The full variable domain, completed using reference TRBV15 and TRBJ2-5, is DAMVIQNPRYQVTQFGKPVTLSCSQTLNHNVMYWYQQKSSQAPKLLFHYYDKDFNNEADTPDNFQSRRPNTSFCFLDIRSPGLGDTAMYLCATSKDRAMLETQYFGPGTRLLVL.

This clonotype was recorded only once. The V and J genes are TRBV5-1 and TRBJ1-1; TRBD1 matches 9 bases. V lost 0 bases, J lost 1 base, and 7 bases stayed unmatched. The CDR3 has 17 amino acids. Germline assignment: CDR1 SGHRS and CDR2 YFSETQ. CDR3 residues: CASSLANAGQGNTEAFF. In nucleotides, the CDR3 is TGCGCCAGCAGCTTGGCCAACGCGGGACAGGGGAACACTGAAGCTTTCTTT.

The chain recombines TRBV7-9 with TRBJ2-1; tentatively, D is TRBD1 (6 bases). V shed 2 bases and J shed 0 bases, with 11 bases lying between them. CDR3 length: 16 amino acids. Germline assignment: CDR1 SEHNR and CDR2 FQNEAQ (reference sequence). CDR3 coding DNA: TGTGCCAGCAGCTTAACAGGGTACGGCTCCTACAATGAGCAGTTCTTC. Translating gives CASSLTGYGSYNEQFF.

V usage is TRBV12-5 and J usage is TRBJ2-3; 9 bases align to TRBD1. Per the germline V gene, CDR1 is LGHNT and CDR2 is FRNRAP. This CDR3 spans 18 amino acids. V was clipped by 2 bases and J by 2 bases; unmatched bases: 11. The CDR3 protein is CASGLLRTGELFTDTQYF. For the CDR3, the DNA is TGTGCTAGTGGTTTGCTCCGGACAGGGGAATTATTCACAGATACGCAGTATTTT.

Ten or more counts support this clonotype. V usage is TRBV4-3 and J usage is TRBJ2-3; 7 positions agree with TRBD2. The trim removed 0 bases at V and 4 bases at J, leaving 10 bases unmatched. Germline V gives CDR1 LGHNA, CDR2 YSLEER. This CDR3 comprises 17 residues. The CDR3 DNA follows: TGCGCCAGCAGCCAAGATACGGCGGGAGTTCTTGCAGATACGCAGTATTTT. The encoded protein is CASSQDTAGVLADTQYF.

This clonotype was detected only a few times. This chain connects TRBV30 to TRBJ2-1; no clear D gene. The CDR3 is 13 residues long. Trimming shortened V by 0 bases and J by 3 bases, and 6 bases separated the two germline ends. The germline V gene has CDR1 GTSNPN and CDR2 SVGIG (reference sequence). CDR3 residues: CAWSVGVYNEQFF. DNA of the CDR3: TGTGCCTGGAGTGTTGGAGTCTACAATGAGCAGTTCTTC.

Many counts were recorded for this clonotype. This sequence joins TRBV12-3 or TRBV12-4 and TRBJ2-5; D gene unclear. The ends were cut back, 1 base at V and 1 base at J, with 4 bases in the middle. The CDR3 totals 13 residues. For the CDR3, the DNA is TGTGCCAGCAGTTTAGGCATCCAAGAGACCCAGTACTTC. It specifies CASSLGIQETQYF.

The chain carries TRBV5-5 and TRBJ2-7; D gene uncertain. The V gene lost 1 base and the J gene lost 6 bases, with 14 bases spanning the gap. The CDR3 extends over 14 amino acids. CDR1 and CDR2 (germline): SGHKS, YYEKEE (reference sequence). This CDR3 reads CASSLRTAGFEQYF. The DNA of the CDR3 is TGTGCCAGCAGCTTGCGGACCGCCGGTTTCGAGCAGTACTTC.

This clonotype has ten or more counts. This chain links TRBV29-1 with TRBJ2-3; tentatively, D is TRBD2 (6 bases). The CDR3 has 16 residues. Trimming cost V 4 bases and J 9 bases, with 26 bases left between them. Germline CDR1 and CDR2: SQVTM and ANQGSEA. As DNA, the CDR3 is TGCAGCGTTGCCGGGACTCTATCGGGAGACGGAGACACGCAGTATTTT. Translating it yields CSVAGTLSGDGDTQYF.

The genes are TRBV12-3 or TRBV12-4 and TRBJ2-1; 9 bases map to TRBD2. The CDR3 consists of 14 residues. V lost 3 bases to trimming and J lost 7 bases; unmatched junction nucleotides: 4. This CDR3 is CASSLELAGNEQFF. Here the CDR3 DNA reads TGTGCCAGCAGTTTGGAGCTAGCGGGAAATGAGCAGTTCTTC.

At least ten counts were recorded for this clonotype. This sequence joins TRBV11-2 and TRBJ2-7; tentatively, D is TRBD2 (6 bases). This CDR3 spans 12 amino acids. Per the germline V gene, CDR1 is SGHAT and CDR2 is FQNNGV. Trimming removed 5 bases at V and 5 bases at J, with 10 bases between. For the CDR3, the DNA is TGTGCCAGCAGCCCTCGACTAGACGAGCAGTACTTC. Amino acid sequence: CASSPRLDEQYF.

This clonotype was recorded many times. The CDR3 here is CSASGGTSDYEQYF. The CDR3 DNA reads TGCAGTGCTAGCGGGGGGACTAGCGACTACGAGCAGTACTTC. The chain carries TRBV20-1 and TRBJ2-7, with 10 nucleotides matching TRBD2. This CDR3 spans 14 amino acids. Trimming cost V 3 bases and J 3 bases; bases outside gene matches: 5. The V gene's germline CDR1 is DFQATT and CDR2 SNEGSKA (reference sequence).

This clonotype was observed a few times. The chain links TRBV20-1 to TRBJ1-6; D call uncertain. The CDR3 has 14 amino acids. Trimming left V 3 bases short and J 8 bases short, with 14 bases between. The germline CDR1 and CDR2 sequences are DFQATT and SNEGSKA (reference sequence). CDR3 DNA: TGCAGTGCTAGCAAAGGCGAATGGGATTCACCCCTCCACTTT. Encoded protein: CSASKGEWDSPLHF.